What follows are 9 T cell receptor beta chains derived from one specimen sequenced in a study of T-cell memory formation after mild COVID-19 (dated by TCRdb to 2020 to 2023). Libraries were built with 5' RACE. The sequencer was an Illumina NovaSeq 6000. The public sequencing data were trimmed at Q25 with fastp and processed into clonotypes with MiXCR by TCRdb, which kept only in-frame beta chains. For every CDR3 protein sequence, its rows merge into one entry that carries the most common genes and DNA. Present in this sample are some 320,000 distinct CDR3 sequences, 14% of which were seen just once. The biggest ten clones account for around 23% of the sample. Sequenced sample: PBMCs or a T cell subset sorted from them (not recorded which). The receptors here all came from a man aged 18-30 years who had mild COVID-19 (a few samples of this study predate the infection). The sample titles of this study are shuffled in the database, so cell type and time point are left out; the donor was told from shared clones.

This clonotype was seen a few times. This sequence joins TRBV7-8 and TRBJ1-5; TRBD1 aligns across 9 bases. Germline V lookup: CDR1 SGHVS, CDR2 FQNEAQ. The length of the CDR3 is 15 residues. V gave up 4 bases and J gave up 6 bases; unmatched junction bases: 7. CDR3 amino acids: CASSSRQGGGQPQHF. The CDR3 nucleotides are TGTGCCAGCAGCTCGAGACAGGGGGGGGGTCAGCCCCAGCATTTT.

This clonotype was counted only a few times. V usage is TRBV11-2 and J usage is TRBJ2-5, with unresolved D. The germline V gene encodes CDR1 SGHAT and CDR2 FQNNGV. The CDR3 is 13 residues long. The V and J ends lost 3 bases and 5 bases respectively, with 10 bases between them. CDR3 DNA: TGTGCCAGCAGCTTTTCGGTGTACGAGACCCAGTACTTC. The encoded protein is CASSFSVYETQYF.

The chain has TRBV6-2 or TRBV6-3 and TRBJ2-7; TRBD2 is a possible D gene (6 bases). Per germline, CDR1 MNHEY and CDR2 SVGEGT. There are 12 residues in the CDR3. Trimming shortened V by 6 bases and J by 11 bases, and 17 bases separated the two germline ends. The DNA of the CDR3 is TGTGCCAGCAGCTCGGGCCTCCCGGGGGAGTACGTC. Protein: CASSSGLPGEYV.

This clonotype showed up many times. The CDR3 here is CASSIGFYNEQFF. In nucleotides, the CDR3 is TGTGCCAGTAGTATCGGATTTTACAATGAGCAGTTCTTC. This rearrangement joins TRBV19 to TRBJ2-1; D gene ambiguous. Germline loops: CDR1 LNHDA, CDR2 SQIVND (reference sequence). The CDR3 is made up of 13 amino acids. Between the trimmed V and J ends, which lost 3 bases and 4 bases, there was a span of 7 bases.

V gene TRBV9 combines with J gene TRBJ2-2; the D gene is possibly TRBD2 (6 bases). Germline loops: CDR1 SGDLS, CDR2 YYNGEE. The V end lost 3 bases, the J end lost 2 bases, and 11 bases lay between the germline ends. There are 15 residues in the CDR3. The CDR3 nucleotides read TGTGCCAGCAGCGGCCGGGACTCTAACACCGGGGAGCTGTTTTTT. This translates into CASSGRDSNTGELFF.

The chain is built from TRBV6-1 and TRBJ1-4, with 7 nucleotides matching TRBD1. The CDR3 loop spans 14 amino acids. Looked up from germline, CDR1 is MNHNS and CDR2 is SASEGT. The V gene end was trimmed by 5 bases and the J gene end by 6 bases; junction bases not matched to a gene: 6. The CDR3 DNA follows: TGTGCCAGCAGTACTGGAGACAGGGATGAAAAACTGTTTTTT. Its protein product is CASSTGDRDEKLFF.

This clonotype was observed a few times. The chain combines TRBV20-1 with TRBJ2-5; D perhaps matches TRBD1 (6 bases). Trimming shortened V by 4 bases and J by 5 bases, and 20 bases separated the two germline ends. The CDR3 runs to 15 residues. Germline CDR1 DFQATT, CDR2 SNEGSKA (reference sequence). CDR3 in DNA: TGCAGTGCTACAACGACGAGGGGGTTCGGGGAGACCCAGTACTTC. Encoded protein: CSATTTRGFGETQYF.

This rearrangement joins TRBV7-2 to TRBJ2-4; D uncertain. Germline loops: CDR1 SGHTA, CDR2 FQGNSA. CDR3 size: 13 residues. V lost 4 bases and J lost 7, with 11 bases in between. The CDR3 protein is CASSSPARNIQYF. The CDR3 DNA sequence: TGTGCCAGCAGCTCACCGGCCCGCAACATTCAGTACTTC.

This clonotype was seen a few times. J is TRBJ2-5 and V is TRBV7-2; 7 bases align to TRBD2. The CDR3 spans 13 residues. CDR1 and CDR2 from the germline V gene are SGHTA and FQGNSA. After removal of 5 bases from V and 6 bases from J, the junction contained 6 bases not matched to a gene. In nucleotides, the CDR3 is TGTGCCAGCAGCGTACGGGGGGAACAGACCCAGTACTTC. The encoded protein is CASSVRGEQTQYF.